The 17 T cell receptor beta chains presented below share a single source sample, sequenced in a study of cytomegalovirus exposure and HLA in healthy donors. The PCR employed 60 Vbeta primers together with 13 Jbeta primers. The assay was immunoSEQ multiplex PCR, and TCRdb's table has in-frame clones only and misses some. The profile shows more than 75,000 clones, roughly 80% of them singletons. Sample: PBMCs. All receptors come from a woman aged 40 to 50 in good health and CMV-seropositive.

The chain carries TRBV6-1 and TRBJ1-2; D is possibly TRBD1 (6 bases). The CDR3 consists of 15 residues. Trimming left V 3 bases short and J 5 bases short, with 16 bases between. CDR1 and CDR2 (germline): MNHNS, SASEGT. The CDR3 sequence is CASSDLLTGLYGYTF. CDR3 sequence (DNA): TGTGCCAGCAGTGACCTATTAACAGGGTTGTATGGCTACACCTTC.

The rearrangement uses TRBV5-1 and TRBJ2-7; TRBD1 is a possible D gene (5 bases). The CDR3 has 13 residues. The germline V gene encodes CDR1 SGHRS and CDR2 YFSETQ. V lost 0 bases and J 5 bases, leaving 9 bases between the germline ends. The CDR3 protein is CASSLDGANEQYF. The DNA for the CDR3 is TGCGCCAGCAGCTTGGATGGGGCGAACGAGCAGTACTTC.

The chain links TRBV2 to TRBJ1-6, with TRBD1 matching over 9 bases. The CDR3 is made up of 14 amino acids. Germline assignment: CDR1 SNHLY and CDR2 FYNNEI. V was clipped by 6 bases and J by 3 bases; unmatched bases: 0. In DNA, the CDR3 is TGTGCCAGCAGGGGACAGGGCTATAATTCACCCCTCCACTTT. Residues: CASRGQGYNSPLHF.

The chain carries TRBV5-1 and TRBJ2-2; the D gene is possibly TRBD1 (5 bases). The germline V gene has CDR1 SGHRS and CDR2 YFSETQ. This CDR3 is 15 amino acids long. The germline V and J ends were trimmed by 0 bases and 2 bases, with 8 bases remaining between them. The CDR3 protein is CASSLGTPNTGELFF. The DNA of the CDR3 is TGCGCCAGCAGCTTGGGGACACCCAACACCGGGGAGCTGTTTTTT.

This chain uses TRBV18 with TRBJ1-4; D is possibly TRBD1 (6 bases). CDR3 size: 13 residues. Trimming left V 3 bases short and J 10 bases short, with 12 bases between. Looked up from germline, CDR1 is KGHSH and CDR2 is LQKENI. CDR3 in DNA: TGTGCCAGCTCACCGACAGGTTTAGGAAAACTGTTTTTT. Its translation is CASSPTGLGKLFF.

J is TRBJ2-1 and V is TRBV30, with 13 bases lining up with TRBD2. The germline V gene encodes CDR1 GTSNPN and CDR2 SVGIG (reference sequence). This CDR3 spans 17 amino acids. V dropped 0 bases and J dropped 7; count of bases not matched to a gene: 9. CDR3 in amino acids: CAWSVYRTSGSLNEQFF. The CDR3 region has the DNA TGTGCCTGGAGTGTATATCGGACTAGCGGGAGTTTAAATGAGCAGTTCTTC.

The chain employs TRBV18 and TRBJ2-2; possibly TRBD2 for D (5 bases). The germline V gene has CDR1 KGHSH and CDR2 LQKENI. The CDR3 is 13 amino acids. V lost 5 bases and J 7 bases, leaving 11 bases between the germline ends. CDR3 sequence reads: CASSAGLHGELFF. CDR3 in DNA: TGTGCCAGCTCAGCTGGACTTCACGGGGAGCTGTTTTTT.

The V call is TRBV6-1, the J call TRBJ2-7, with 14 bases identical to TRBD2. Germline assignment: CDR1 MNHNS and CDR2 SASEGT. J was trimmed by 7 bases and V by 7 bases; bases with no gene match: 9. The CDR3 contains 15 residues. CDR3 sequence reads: CASISGGLAGEEQYF. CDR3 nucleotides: TGTGCCAGCATCTCGGGGGGACTAGCGGGAGAGGAGCAGTACTTC.

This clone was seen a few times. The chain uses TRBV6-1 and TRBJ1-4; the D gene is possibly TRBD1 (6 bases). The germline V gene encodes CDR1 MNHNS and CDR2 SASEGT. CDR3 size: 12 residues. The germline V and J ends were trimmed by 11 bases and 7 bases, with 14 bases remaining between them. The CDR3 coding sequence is TGTGCCGCAAGGGGGTGGGCTGAAAAACTGTTTTTT. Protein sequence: CAARGWAEKLFF.

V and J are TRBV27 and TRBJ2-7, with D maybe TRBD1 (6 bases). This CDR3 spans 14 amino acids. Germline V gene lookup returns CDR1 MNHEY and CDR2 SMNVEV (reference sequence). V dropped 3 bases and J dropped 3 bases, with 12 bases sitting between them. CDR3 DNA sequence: TGTGCCAGCAGTTTTCTCGACAGGAACTACGAGCAGTACTTC. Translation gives CASSFLDRNYEQYF.

The DNA for the CDR3 is TGTGCCAGCAGCCAAGCTGCAGGGAACACCGGGGAGCTGTTTTTT. Translating it yields CASSQAAGNTGELFF. The rearrangement joins TRBV4-2 to TRBJ2-2, with unresolved D. The CDR3 totals 15 residues. V lost 1 base and J 1 base, leaving 7 bases between the germline ends. CDR1 is LGHNA, CDR2 YNFKEQ, per germline.

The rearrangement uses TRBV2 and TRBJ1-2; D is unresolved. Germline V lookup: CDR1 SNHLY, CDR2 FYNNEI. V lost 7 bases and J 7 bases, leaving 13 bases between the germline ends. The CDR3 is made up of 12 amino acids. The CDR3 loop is CASNPGKGGYTF. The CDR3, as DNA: TGTGCCAGCAACCCCGGGAAGGGTGGCTACACCTTC.

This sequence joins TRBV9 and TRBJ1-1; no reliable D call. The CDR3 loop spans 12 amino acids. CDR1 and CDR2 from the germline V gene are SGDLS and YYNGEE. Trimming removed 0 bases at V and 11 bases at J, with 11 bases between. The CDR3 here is CASSVGRGRAFF. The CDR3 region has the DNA TGTGCCAGCAGCGTAGGGAGAGGGAGGGCTTTCTTT.

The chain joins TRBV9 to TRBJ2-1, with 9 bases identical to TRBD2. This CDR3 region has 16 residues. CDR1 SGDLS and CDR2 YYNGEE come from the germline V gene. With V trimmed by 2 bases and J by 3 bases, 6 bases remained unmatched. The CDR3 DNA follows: TGTGCCAGCAGCGTTCGGCTAGCGGGGTTCTACAATGAGCAGTTCTTC. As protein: CASSVRLAGFYNEQFF.

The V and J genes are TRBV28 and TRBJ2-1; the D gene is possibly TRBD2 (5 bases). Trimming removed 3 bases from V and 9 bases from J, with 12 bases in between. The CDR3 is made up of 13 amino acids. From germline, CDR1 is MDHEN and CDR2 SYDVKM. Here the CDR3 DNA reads TGTGCCAGCAGTTTTTTTAGGGAGCCTGAGCAGTTCTTC. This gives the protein CASSFFREPEQFF.

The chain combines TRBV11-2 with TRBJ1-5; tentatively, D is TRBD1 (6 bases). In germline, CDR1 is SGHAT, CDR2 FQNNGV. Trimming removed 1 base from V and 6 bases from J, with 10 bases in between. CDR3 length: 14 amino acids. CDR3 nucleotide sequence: TGTGCCAGCAGCTTAGTGGGACATGCTCAGCCCCAGCATTTT. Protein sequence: CASSLVGHAQPQHF.

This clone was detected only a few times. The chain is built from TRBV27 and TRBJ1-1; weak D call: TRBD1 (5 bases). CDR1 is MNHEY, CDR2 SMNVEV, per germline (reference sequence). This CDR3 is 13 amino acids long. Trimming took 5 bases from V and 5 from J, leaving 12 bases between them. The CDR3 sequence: CASSVQGSTEAFF. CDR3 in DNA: TGTGCCAGCAGTGTCCAGGGTAGTACTGAAGCTTTCTTT.